Listed here are 27 T cell receptor beta chains from one sample, sequenced in a study of CD8 T cells in Susac syndrome. An amount of RNA that ranged from roughly 0.5 to 1 ug was reverse transcribed with random hexamers. One entry per CDR3 protein, called by TCRdb with MiXCR from the immunoSEQ multiplex PCR reads. Found here are a few hundred thousand distinct CDR3 sequences, around 90% of them singletons; the top ten hold 0.1% to 0.15%. The sequenced material came from CD8+ T cells from PBMCs. These receptors originate from a human donor with multiple sclerosis.

This clonotype was recorded once. The chain is built from TRBV9 and TRBJ2-2, with 8 nucleotides matching TRBD1. With 0 bases clipped from V and 0 bases from J, the junction kept 4 bases outside the gene matches. The length of the CDR3 is 17 residues. The germline V gene has CDR1 SGDLS and CDR2 YYNGEE. CDR3: CASSVARGQANTGELFF. The CDR3 bases are TGTGCCAGCAGCGTAGCTAGGGGACAGGCGAACACCGGGGAGCTGTTTTTT.

In DNA form, the CDR3 reads TGCAGCGTTGATACCGGGACTAGCATCAGGGAGCTGTTTTTT. This codes for CSVDTGTSIRELFF. This chain links TRBV29-1 with TRBJ2-2; 9 bases line up with TRBD2. Looked up from germline, CDR1 is SQVTM and CDR2 is ANQGSEA. V was pared by 3 bases and J by 9 bases, with 8 bases of the junction left unmatched. This CDR3 has 14 amino acids.

The chain uses TRBV4-3 and TRBJ2-1; D is perhaps TRBD2 (5 bases). Trimming cost V 0 bases and J 8 bases, with 11 bases left between them. This CDR3 spans 14 amino acids. Germline V gene lookup returns CDR1 LGHNA and CDR2 YSLEER. The CDR3 sequence: CASSQEADGDEQFF. CDR3 nucleotides: TGCGCCAGCAGCCAAGAAGCGGACGGCGATGAGCAGTTCTTC.

The V and J genes are TRBV12-3 or TRBV12-4 and TRBJ1-5, with D possibly TRBD1 on 6 matching bases. Between the trimmed V and J ends, which lost 8 bases and 5 bases, there was a span of 10 bases. The CDR3 is 12 amino acids. The CDR3 nucleotides read TGTGCCAGCGGCCAGGGGCATCAGCCCCAGCATTTT. Translating it yields CASGQGHQPQHF.

This rearrangement joins TRBV2 to TRBJ2-1; possibly TRBD2 for D (6 bases). Germline CDR1 and CDR2: SNHLY and FYNNEI. The V end lost 8 bases, the J end lost 0 bases, and 11 bases lay between the germline ends. This CDR3 has 14 residues. The CDR3 DNA reads TGTGCCAGCCGGGACTTGAGCTCCTACAATGAGCAGTTCTTC. It yields the protein CASRDLSSYNEQFF.

The V gene is TRBV30, the J gene TRBJ1-2; D gene unclear. The CDR3 is 12 residues long. Trimming left V 5 bases short and J 4 bases short, with 11 bases between. CDR1 is GTSNPN, CDR2 SVGIG, per germline (reference sequence). CDR3 sequence reads: CAWSSRGYGYTF. DNA of the CDR3: TGTGCCTGGTCCTCGCGGGGCTATGGCTACACCTTC.

The CDR3 nucleotides read TGCGCCAGCAGCCAAGGGGCTGCGACTAACTATGGCTACACCTTC. It translates to CASSQGAATNYGYTF. The chain couples TRBV4-3 to TRBJ1-2, with D hard to call. V lost 1 base and J 0 bases, leaving 9 bases between the germline ends. The CDR3 contains 15 residues. CDR1 and CDR2 (germline): LGHNA, YSLEER.

V and J are TRBV7-3 and TRBJ2-3; 7 bases agree with TRBD2. The CDR3 runs to 14 residues. Germline loops: CDR1 SGHTA, CDR2 FQGTGA. Unmatched junction bases numbered 3, after V lost 4 bases and J lost 2 bases. The CDR3 DNA follows: TGTGCCAGCAGCTCAGGGACTAACACAGATACGCAGTATTTT. Protein: CASSSGTNTDTQYF.

The chain couples TRBV19 to TRBJ1-1; D might be TRBD1 (5 bases). The CDR3 length is 15 residues. Germline V CDR1 and CDR2: LNHDA, SQIVND (reference sequence). The V gene lost 3 bases and the J gene lost 5 bases, with 16 bases spanning the gap. DNA of the CDR3: TGTGCCAGTAGTATCACACAGGCCCCGCGGACTGAAGCTTTCTTT. Its protein is CASSITQAPRTEAFF.

This rearrangement joins TRBV9 to TRBJ2-5; 7 bases fit TRBD2. Per germline, CDR1 SGDLS and CDR2 YYNGEE. This CDR3 comprises 16 residues. V lost 3 bases, J lost 5 bases, and 13 bases stayed unmatched. The CDR3 DNA reads TGTGCCAGCAGCGCCGGGGGGACTCCCTCGGGGGAGACCCAGTACTTC. Protein: CASSAGGTPSGETQYF.

The chain uses TRBV5-1 and TRBJ2-2; tentatively, D is TRBD1 (6 bases). Germline CDR1 and CDR2: SGHRS and YFSETQ. The length of the CDR3 is 17 residues. V was trimmed by 4 bases and J by 1 base, leaving 17 bases between them. This CDR3 is CASSLPQTGRNTGELFF. The CDR3 DNA is TGCGCCAGCAGCCTCCCCCAAACAGGGAGGAACACCGGGGAGCTGTTTTTT.

The V gene is TRBV6-5, the J gene TRBJ2-5, with TRBD1 matching over 7 bases. Germline lookup yields CDR1 MNHEY and CDR2 SVGAGI. The CDR3 has 16 amino acids. The junction had 6 bases not matched to a gene; V was cut back by 1 base and J by 1 base. CDR3 nucleotide sequence: TGTGCCAGCAGTTACTTCGTGGGACAGACCCAAGAGACCCAGTACTTC. Its protein is CASSYFVGQTQETQYF.

V gene TRBV2 combines with J gene TRBJ1-2, with D perhaps matching TRBD1 (6 bases). The CDR3 covers 14 residues. The V gene's germline CDR1 is SNHLY and CDR2 FYNNEI. Trimming took 3 bases from V and 4 from J, leaving 12 bases between them. The DNA for the CDR3 is TGTGCCAGCAGTGAGACAGGCAGCTTCTATGGCTACACCTTC. Protein product: CASSETGSFYGYTF.

The chain combines TRBV9 with TRBJ2-7; D might be TRBD2 (5 bases). This CDR3 has 15 residues. Germline V gene data show CDR1 as SGDLS and CDR2 as YYNGEE. V was trimmed by 3 bases and J by 1 base, leaving 14 bases between them. The DNA of the CDR3 is TGTGCCAGCAGCGCCTCGACGGGGTTATCCTACGAGCAGTACTTC. As protein: CASSASTGLSYEQYF.

V is TRBV27 and J is TRBJ1-5, with D perhaps TRBD1 (5 bases). Germline values: CDR1 MNHEY, CDR2 SMNVEV (reference sequence). V shed 6 bases and J shed 4 bases, with 16 bases lying between them. The CDR3 sequence is 15 residues long. The DNA of the CDR3 is TGTGCCAGCAGCCCAGGGACGGACGGGAATCAGCCCCAGCATTTT. Amino acids: CASSPGTDGNQPQHF.

Only one count was recorded for this clonotype. The chain combines TRBV19 with TRBJ2-1; possibly TRBD1 for D (6 bases). Trimming pared 7 bases from V and 5 bases from J, leaving 9 bases between. Germline lookup yields CDR1 LNHDA and CDR2 SQIVND (reference sequence). The CDR3 is made up of 12 amino acids. The CDR3 DNA is TGTGCCAGTACCAAGGGGGACAATGAGCAGTTCTTC. Translating it yields CASTKGDNEQFF.

The chain links TRBV9 to TRBJ1-4, with 8 positions matching TRBD1. Germline CDR1 SGDLS, CDR2 YYNGEE. V shed 4 bases, J shed 5 bases, and the junction held 7 bases outside the gene matches. The CDR3 is 15 residues long. CDR3 loop: CASSTRDRLNEKLFF. DNA for the CDR3: TGTGCCAGCAGCACCAGGGACAGGTTAAATGAAAAACTGTTTTTT.

The chain carries TRBV30 and TRBJ1-1; 9 bases agree with TRBD1. The V and J ends lost 2 bases and 4 bases, in that order; junction bases with no gene match: 14. The CDR3 has 17 residues. CDR1 is GTSNPN, CDR2 SVGIG, per germline (reference sequence). The CDR3 coding sequence is TGTGCCTGGAGTACCGACTTGACAGGGGGGGTGGGCACTGAAGCTTTCTTT. Translated, it gives CAWSTDLTGGVGTEAFF.

The J gene is TRBJ2-1, the V gene TRBV19; no reliable D call. Per the germline V gene, CDR1 is LNHDA and CDR2 is SQIVND (reference sequence). This CDR3 spans 12 amino acids. Trimming took 4 bases from V and 1 from J, leaving 2 bases between them. For the CDR3, the DNA is TGTGCCAGTAGTACATCCTACAATGAGCAGTTCTTC. It yields the protein CASSTSYNEQFF.

This clonotype was seen a single time. The CDR3 DNA follows: TGCGCCAGCAGCACAGGGCTGTACACCGGGGAGCTGTTTTTT. This codes for CASSTGLYTGELFF. The rearrangement joins TRBV4-3 to TRBJ2-2, with a tentative D call TRBD1 (6 bases). The germline V gene encodes CDR1 LGHNA and CDR2 YSLEER. The CDR3 consists of 14 residues. V lost 5 bases and J 3 bases, leaving 10 bases between the germline ends.

This chain connects TRBV6-5 to TRBJ2-7; 7 bases map to TRBD2. This CDR3 contains 13 residues. Germline V gene sequence: CDR1 MNHEY, CDR2 SVGAGI. V gave up 2 bases and J gave up 5 bases; unmatched junction bases: 3. The DNA of the CDR3 is TGTGCCAGCAGTTACGCAGGGAGGGACGAGCAGTACTTC. As protein: CASSYAGRDEQYF.

The chain employs TRBV15 and TRBJ1-6; D gene ambiguous. Trimming pared 0 bases from V and 0 bases from J, leaving 9 bases between. The V gene's germline CDR1 is LNHNV and CDR2 YYDKDF (reference sequence). The CDR3 is 17 amino acids. CDR3 in DNA: TGTGCCACCAGCAGAGATAATTCGCGCTCCTATAATTCACCCCTCCACTTT. This gives the protein CATSRDNSRSYNSPLHF.

J is TRBJ2-1 and V is TRBV12-3 or TRBV12-4; 9 bases match TRBD1. J was trimmed by 3 bases and V by 7 bases; bases with no gene match: 4. There are 14 residues in the CDR3. CDR3 nucleotide sequence: TGTGCCAGCAAACCGGGACAGGGCTACAATGAGCAGTTCTTC. Protein sequence: CASKPGQGYNEQFF.

The chain has TRBV3-1 and TRBJ2-7; 13 nucleotides line up with TRBD2. CDR1 and CDR2 (germline): LGHDT, YNNKEL (reference sequence). Losses at the gene ends were 1 base for V and 4 bases for J; bases not matched to a gene: 4. The CDR3 contains 16 residues. CDR3 in DNA: TGTGCCAGCAGCCAAGGGGGACTAGCGGGGTATTACGAGCAGTACTTC. It is translated as CASSQGGLAGYYEQYF.

The V gene is TRBV2, the J gene TRBJ2-2, with D possibly TRBD2 on 5 matching bases. The CDR3 length is 15 residues. Trimming cost V 7 bases and J 3 bases, with 15 bases left between them. Germline V gene lookup returns CDR1 SNHLY and CDR2 FYNNEI. The CDR3 coding sequence is TGTGCCAGCACCCTAGGGAAGGGAGACACCGGGGAGCTGTTTTTT. The encoded protein is CASTLGKGDTGELFF. The entire variable domain, with the rest obtained from reference TRBV2 and TRBJ2-2, is as follows: EPEVTQTPSHQVTQMGQEVILRCVPISNHLYFYWYRQILGQKVEFLVSFYNNEISEKSEIFDDQFSVERPDGSNFTLKIRSTKLEDSAMYFCASTLGKGDTGELFFGEGSRLTVL.

The genes are TRBV11-2 and TRBJ2-7; the match to TRBD2 covers 7 bases. V shed 5 bases and J 3 bases; nucleotides not matched to a gene: 10. The CDR3 length is 15 residues. Germline lookup yields CDR1 SGHAT and CDR2 FQNNGV. CDR3 bases: TGTGCCAGCAGCCCGTCGGGGGGTAGATTCTACGAGCAGTACTTC. This translates into CASSPSGGRFYEQYF.

V and J are TRBV18 and TRBJ1-2; D is ambiguous. This CDR3 comprises 13 residues. From germline, CDR1 is KGHSH and CDR2 LQKENI. V was clipped by 3 bases and J by 4 bases, with 9 bases between them. This chain's CDR3 is CASSPSGFYGYTF. The CDR3 DNA reads TGTGCCAGCTCACCTTCGGGCTTCTATGGCTACACCTTC.